This TCR beta chain was recovered during a study of blood T cell repertoires in COVID-19. Study in general: Sites in the United States, Italy and Spain provided acute and convalescent COVID-19 samples. From T cells, B-cell-depleted T cells, or PBMCs came the material, which was cDNA or gDNA.

Enrolled through a virtual design, the participants were between roughly 18 and 90 years of age and came from 24 US areas. Assignments of participants to cohorts depended upon their own reported clinical history. The CDR3 spans 14 residues. Between the trimmed V and J ends, which lost 4 bases and 5 bases, there was a span of 14 bases. Germline V CDR1 and CDR2: SGHTA, FQGNSA. Libraries were prepared by immunoSEQ multiplex PCR; TCRdb keeps only in-frame clonotypes and omits some of them. There are a few hundred thousand clones in the sample; more than 70% occur only once, and around 1.9% lies in the top ten.

The specimen sequenced was PBMCs or T cells enriched from blood (not recorded which). This TCR came from a man aged 35 to 55 in a cohort exposed to, infected with or recovered from COVID-19 (not recorded which). The V gene is TRBV7-2, the J gene TRBJ2-5; D uncertain. In nucleotides, the CDR3 is TGTGCCAGCAGCTCGAGCCTAGGTTTTGAGACCCAGTACTTC. Protein sequence: CASSSSLGFETQYF.